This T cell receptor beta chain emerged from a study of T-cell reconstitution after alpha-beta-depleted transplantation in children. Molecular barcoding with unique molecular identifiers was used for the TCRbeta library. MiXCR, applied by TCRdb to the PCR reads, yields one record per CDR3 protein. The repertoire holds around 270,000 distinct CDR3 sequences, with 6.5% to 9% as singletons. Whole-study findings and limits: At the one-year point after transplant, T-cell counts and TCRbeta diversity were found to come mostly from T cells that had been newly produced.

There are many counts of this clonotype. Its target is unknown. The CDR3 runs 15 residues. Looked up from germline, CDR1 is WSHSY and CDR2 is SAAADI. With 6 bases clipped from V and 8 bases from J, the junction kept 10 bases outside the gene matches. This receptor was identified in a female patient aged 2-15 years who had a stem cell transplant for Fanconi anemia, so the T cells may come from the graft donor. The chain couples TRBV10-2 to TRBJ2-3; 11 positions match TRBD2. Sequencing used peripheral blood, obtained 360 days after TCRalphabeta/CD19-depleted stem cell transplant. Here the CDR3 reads CASSISGGEGGTQYF. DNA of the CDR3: TGCGCCAGCAGCATTAGCGGGGGGGAGGGGGGTACGCAGTATTTT.